The 15 T cell receptor beta chains listed next were all sequenced from one sample in a study of shared clonotypes between healthy human individuals. Assay used: immunoSEQ multiplex PCR; TCRdb lists only in-frame clones, some missing. In the table there are 1,500,000 or so clones, 97% to 99% of which are singletons. The sequenced sample consisted of naive CD4+ T cells sorted from blood. Indicated subset: CD45RA+ positively selected. The receptors stem from a man aged 25 to 40 in good health.

The chain links TRBV7-9 to TRBJ2-7; the D gene is possibly TRBD2 (5 bases). The ends were cut back, 2 bases at V and 5 bases at J, with 13 bases in the middle. The CDR3 covers 14 residues. The V gene's germline CDR1 is SEHNR and CDR2 FQNEAQ (reference sequence). This chain's CDR3 is CASSLTRVRNEQYF. CDR3 sequence (DNA): TGTGCCAGCAGCTTAACGAGGGTGCGGAACGAGCAGTACTTC.

This clone has just one count. The gene calls are TRBV28 and TRBJ2-7; 10 nucleotides agree with TRBD2. The ends lost 8 bases at V and 4 bases at J; junction bases unmatched: 14. Germline CDR1 is MDHEN and CDR2 is SYDVKM. This CDR3 is 16 amino acids long. DNA of the CDR3: TGTGCCAGCCAGGAGTTCAGCGGGAGGGCCCGGTACGAGCAGTACTTC. This encodes CASQEFSGRARYEQYF.

This chain uses TRBV6-5 with TRBJ2-7; 10 bases match TRBD1. V was clipped by 10 bases and J by 6 bases; unmatched bases: 12. The CDR3 extends over 14 amino acids. Germline assignment: CDR1 MNHEY and CDR2 SVGAGI. In DNA form, the CDR3 reads TGTGCCACCGCATGGGGACAGGGGATAAGCGAGCAGTACTTC. Amino acids: CATAWGQGISEQYF.

The chain links TRBV5-6 to TRBJ2-1; weak D call: TRBD2 (6 bases). The CDR3 runs to 13 residues. Germline V CDR1 and CDR2: SGHDT, YYEEEE. V was clipped by 2 bases and J by 5 bases, with 8 bases between them. The CDR3 DNA sequence: TGTGCCAGCAGCTTTCCGGGAGACAATGAGCAGTTCTTC. Its translation: CASSFPGDNEQFF. The full variable domain, in which reference TRBV5-6 and TRBJ2-1 provide the parts outside the CDR3, is DAGVTQSPTHLIKTRGQQVTLRCSPKSGHDTVSWYQQALGQGPQFIFQYYEEEERQRGNFPDRFSGHQFPNYSSELNVNALLLGDSALYLCASSFPGDNEQFFGPGTRLTVL.

This chain joins TRBV15 and TRBJ2-2; TRBD2 might be the D (5 bases). Germline CDR1 reads LNHNV; CDR2 reads YYDKDF (reference sequence). The CDR3 is made up of 18 amino acids. Trimming removed 1 base at V and 2 bases at J, with 17 bases between. The CDR3 reads CATSRGTLGWGNTGELFF. CDR3 DNA: TGTGCCACCAGCAGAGGGACTCTCGGGTGGGGAAACACCGGGGAGCTGTTTTTT.

This chain joins TRBV15 and TRBJ2-6; a possible D gene is TRBD1 (6 bases). The ends were cut back, 1 base at V and 1 base at J, with 11 bases in the middle. Germline-derived CDR1 and CDR2 are LNHNV and YYDKDF (reference sequence). The length of the CDR3 is 17 residues. The CDR3 DNA reads as TGTGCCACCAGCAGAGGGACAGCTCAATCTGGGGCCAACGTCCTGACTTTC. Amino acids: CATSRGTAQSGANVLTF.

This sequence joins TRBV6-6 and TRBJ2-3, with 9 positions matching TRBD1. The CDR3 consists of 15 residues. CDR1 is MNHNY and CDR2 is SVGAGI in the germline V gene (reference sequence). J was trimmed by 4 bases and V by 7 bases; bases with no gene match: 9. CDR3 sequence: CASIDRDRESDTQYF. The CDR3 nucleotides read TGTGCCAGCATTGACCGGGACAGGGAATCAGATACGCAGTATTTT.

V usage is TRBV4-1 and J usage is TRBJ2-1; D might be TRBD2 (6 bases). V lost 3 bases to trimming and J lost 2 bases, with 14 bases between them. Germline V lookup: CDR1 MGHRA, CDR2 YSYEKL. The CDR3 is 16 residues long. CDR3 sequence (DNA): TGCGCCAGCAGCCAGGTAGCGGTTGAGACCTACAATGAGCAGTTCTTC. As protein: CASSQVAVETYNEQFF.

This chain uses TRBV18 with TRBJ2-7; no firm D call. The CDR3 is made up of 14 amino acids. Germline-derived CDR1 and CDR2 are KGHSH and LQKENI. Between the trimmed V and J ends, which lost 1 base and 3 bases, there was a span of 10 bases. The CDR3 DNA reads as TGTGCCAGCTCACCACTACCAGAAGGCTACGAGCAGTACTTC. It codes for CASSPLPEGYEQYF.

This clone is a singleton in its sample. The rearrangement joins TRBV7-8 to TRBJ1-4; D is undetermined. Germline V gene lookup returns CDR1 SGHVS and CDR2 FQNEAQ. The CDR3 length is 16 residues. The germline V and J ends were trimmed by 1 base and 8 bases, with 17 bases remaining between them. CDR3 in DNA: TGTGCCAGCAGCTTAGGCCGACACATCGACCCCGAAAAACTGTTTTTT. It yields the protein CASSLGRHIDPEKLFF.

This chain joins TRBV15 and TRBJ2-6, with D tentatively TRBD2 (5 bases). The CDR3 has 15 residues. The germline V and J ends were trimmed by 3 bases and 2 bases, with 8 bases remaining between them. Germline CDR1 reads LNHNV; CDR2 reads YYDKDF (reference sequence). The CDR3 sequence: CATSRRVAGANVLTF. The CDR3, as DNA: TGTGCCACCAGCAGGAGGGTGGCTGGGGCCAACGTCCTGACTTTC.

The CDR3 here is CASSVASGGPNTGELFF. The CDR3 DNA reads TGTGCCAGCAGCGTAGCGAGCGGGGGACCGAACACCGGGGAGCTGTTTTTT. The chain is built from TRBV9 and TRBJ2-2, with 8 bases aligning to TRBD2. The CDR3 has 17 residues. V was clipped by 0 bases and J by 0 bases; unmatched bases: 4. CDR1 and CDR2 from the germline V gene are SGDLS and YYNGEE. Full variable domain (remainder filled in from reference TRBV9 and TRBJ2-2): DSGVTQTPKHLITATGQRVTLRCSPRSGDLSVYWYQQSLDQGLQFLIQYYNGEERAKGNILERFSAQQFPDLHSELNLSSLELGDSALYFCASSVASGGPNTGELFFGEGSRLTVL.

The chain carries TRBV6-1 and TRBJ1-3; the D gene is possibly TRBD1 (6 bases). CDR1 and CDR2 (germline): MNHNS, SASEGT. Deletions cut 5 bases from V and 0 bases from J, with 8 bases between. The length of the CDR3 is 14 residues. The CDR3, as DNA: TGTGCCAGCAGTAGGGGGGGCTCTGGAAACACCATATATTTT. Encoded protein: CASSRGGSGNTIYF.

The chain couples TRBV7-2 to TRBJ2-7, with 13 nucleotides matching TRBD2. V trimming: 3 bases; J trimming: 5 bases; junction bases outside the gene matches: 13. The CDR3 contains 18 residues. The germline V gene has CDR1 SGHTA and CDR2 FQGNSA. The CDR3 region is CASSFVVTSGRRGHEQYF. In DNA form, the CDR3 reads TGTGCCAGCAGCTTTGTGGTGACTAGCGGGAGGAGGGGCCACGAGCAGTACTTC.

The genes are TRBV25-1 and TRBJ2-1, with D unresolved. With 8 bases removed from V and 4 bases from J, the gap between germline ends came to 6 bases. The CDR3 loop spans 11 amino acids. The germline V gene has CDR1 MGHDK and CDR2 SYGVNS. This CDR3 reads CASAEYNEQFF. The CDR3 coding sequence is TGTGCCAGCGCCGAGTACAATGAGCAGTTCTTC.